The entry below describes one TCR beta chain. The antigen is undetermined. The record originates from a study of cytomegalovirus exposure and HLA in healthy donors. Notes on the study in general: Clonal expansion, a later analysis showed, was greater in HLA-associated TCR beta chains than in equally common others. Among the most significant clusters, several appeared linked to common viral pathogens in a later analysis.

Use of 60 Vbeta and 13 Jbeta primers characterized the PCR. Data came from immunoSEQ multiplex PCR; TCRdb stores just in-frame clones and leaves some out. Here the sample spans more than 150,000 clones, 81% being singletons. Looked up from germline, CDR1 is LGHNA and CDR2 is YNFKEQ. The CDR3 contains 17 residues. V gave up 1 base and J gave up 7 bases; unmatched junction bases: 9. V gene TRBV4-2 combines with J gene TRBJ2-1; 11 nucleotides match TRBD2. This TCR came from a woman aged 25 to 39 in good health and CMV-seronegative. The sequencing input was PBMCs. In DNA form, the CDR3 reads TGTGCCAGCAGCCAAGTAGCGGGAGGGCCTACCCCGAATGAGCAGTTCTTC. This translates into CASSQVAGGPTPNEQFF.